A single sample is the source of the 5 T cell receptor beta chains below, sequenced in a study of T cells in Graves' hyperthyroidism and ophthalmopathy. RNA transcripts served as the template for amplifying TCR beta CDR3 regions. First-round RT-PCR targeting the TCR CDR3 was performed with the HTBI primer set. Each CDR3 protein gets one entry after TCRdb re-called the multiplex PCR reads with MiXCR. The data hold 450,000 to 650,000 distinct CDR3 sequences, with under 20% observed a single time. Sequences were obtained from blood. The receptors here all came from a woman aged 18-30 years with Graves' ophthalmopathy.

This clonotype was found a few times. V is TRBV7-9 and J is TRBJ2-7, with a possible D match to TRBD1 (6 bases). From germline, CDR1 is SEHNR and CDR2 FQNEAQ (reference sequence). V was pared by 2 bases and J by 4 bases, with 15 bases between. This CDR3 spans 15 amino acids. CDR3 DNA sequence: TGTGCCAGCAGCTTAAATGGGGGCCGAACTTACGAGCAGTACTTC. Translating it yields CASSLNGGRTYEQYF.

This clonotype was counted only a few times. The chain combines TRBV30 with TRBJ1-4; D may be TRBD1 (5 bases). The CDR3 consists of 15 residues. V lost 4 bases, J lost 3 bases, and 15 bases lay in between. Looked up from germline, CDR1 is GTSNPN and CDR2 is SVGIG (reference sequence). CDR3 nucleotide sequence: TGTGCCTGGACGGGACCGGACCTCGCTAATGAAAAACTGTTTTTT. It translates to CAWTGPDLANEKLFF.

This clonotype was seen repeatedly, ten times or more. V is TRBV28 and J is TRBJ2-7; 9 positions match TRBD1. Germline V gene lookup returns CDR1 MDHEN and CDR2 SYDVKM. This CDR3 contains 16 residues. Trimming removed 5 bases from V and 1 base from J; junction bases left unmatched: 9. The CDR3: CASSAPGTGKSYEQYF. In DNA form, the CDR3 reads TGTGCCAGCAGTGCCCCCGGGACAGGGAAATCCTACGAGCAGTACTTC.

The chain employs TRBV7-6 and TRBJ2-2; TRBD2 agrees at 12 bases. The CDR3 is made up of 17 amino acids. Trimming cost V 3 bases and J 4 bases; bases outside gene matches: 6. Germline CDR1 is SGHVS and CDR2 is FNYEAQ. The DNA of the CDR3 is TGTGCCAGCAGCTTTCGGACTAGCGGGGATACCACCGGGGAGCTGTTTTTT. Translation: CASSFRTSGDTTGELFF.

V gene TRBV25-1 combines with J gene TRBJ2-7, with 8 bases aligning to TRBD1. Trimming at V came to 4 bases and at J to 5 bases, leaving 13 bases not matched to a gene. The CDR3 extends over 16 amino acids. Germline assignment: CDR1 MGHDK and CDR2 SYGVNS. CDR3 nucleotide sequence: TGTGCCAGCAGTGGGGTAGGGAGACAGGGGCTTAACGAGCAGTACTTC. It yields the protein CASSGVGRQGLNEQYF.